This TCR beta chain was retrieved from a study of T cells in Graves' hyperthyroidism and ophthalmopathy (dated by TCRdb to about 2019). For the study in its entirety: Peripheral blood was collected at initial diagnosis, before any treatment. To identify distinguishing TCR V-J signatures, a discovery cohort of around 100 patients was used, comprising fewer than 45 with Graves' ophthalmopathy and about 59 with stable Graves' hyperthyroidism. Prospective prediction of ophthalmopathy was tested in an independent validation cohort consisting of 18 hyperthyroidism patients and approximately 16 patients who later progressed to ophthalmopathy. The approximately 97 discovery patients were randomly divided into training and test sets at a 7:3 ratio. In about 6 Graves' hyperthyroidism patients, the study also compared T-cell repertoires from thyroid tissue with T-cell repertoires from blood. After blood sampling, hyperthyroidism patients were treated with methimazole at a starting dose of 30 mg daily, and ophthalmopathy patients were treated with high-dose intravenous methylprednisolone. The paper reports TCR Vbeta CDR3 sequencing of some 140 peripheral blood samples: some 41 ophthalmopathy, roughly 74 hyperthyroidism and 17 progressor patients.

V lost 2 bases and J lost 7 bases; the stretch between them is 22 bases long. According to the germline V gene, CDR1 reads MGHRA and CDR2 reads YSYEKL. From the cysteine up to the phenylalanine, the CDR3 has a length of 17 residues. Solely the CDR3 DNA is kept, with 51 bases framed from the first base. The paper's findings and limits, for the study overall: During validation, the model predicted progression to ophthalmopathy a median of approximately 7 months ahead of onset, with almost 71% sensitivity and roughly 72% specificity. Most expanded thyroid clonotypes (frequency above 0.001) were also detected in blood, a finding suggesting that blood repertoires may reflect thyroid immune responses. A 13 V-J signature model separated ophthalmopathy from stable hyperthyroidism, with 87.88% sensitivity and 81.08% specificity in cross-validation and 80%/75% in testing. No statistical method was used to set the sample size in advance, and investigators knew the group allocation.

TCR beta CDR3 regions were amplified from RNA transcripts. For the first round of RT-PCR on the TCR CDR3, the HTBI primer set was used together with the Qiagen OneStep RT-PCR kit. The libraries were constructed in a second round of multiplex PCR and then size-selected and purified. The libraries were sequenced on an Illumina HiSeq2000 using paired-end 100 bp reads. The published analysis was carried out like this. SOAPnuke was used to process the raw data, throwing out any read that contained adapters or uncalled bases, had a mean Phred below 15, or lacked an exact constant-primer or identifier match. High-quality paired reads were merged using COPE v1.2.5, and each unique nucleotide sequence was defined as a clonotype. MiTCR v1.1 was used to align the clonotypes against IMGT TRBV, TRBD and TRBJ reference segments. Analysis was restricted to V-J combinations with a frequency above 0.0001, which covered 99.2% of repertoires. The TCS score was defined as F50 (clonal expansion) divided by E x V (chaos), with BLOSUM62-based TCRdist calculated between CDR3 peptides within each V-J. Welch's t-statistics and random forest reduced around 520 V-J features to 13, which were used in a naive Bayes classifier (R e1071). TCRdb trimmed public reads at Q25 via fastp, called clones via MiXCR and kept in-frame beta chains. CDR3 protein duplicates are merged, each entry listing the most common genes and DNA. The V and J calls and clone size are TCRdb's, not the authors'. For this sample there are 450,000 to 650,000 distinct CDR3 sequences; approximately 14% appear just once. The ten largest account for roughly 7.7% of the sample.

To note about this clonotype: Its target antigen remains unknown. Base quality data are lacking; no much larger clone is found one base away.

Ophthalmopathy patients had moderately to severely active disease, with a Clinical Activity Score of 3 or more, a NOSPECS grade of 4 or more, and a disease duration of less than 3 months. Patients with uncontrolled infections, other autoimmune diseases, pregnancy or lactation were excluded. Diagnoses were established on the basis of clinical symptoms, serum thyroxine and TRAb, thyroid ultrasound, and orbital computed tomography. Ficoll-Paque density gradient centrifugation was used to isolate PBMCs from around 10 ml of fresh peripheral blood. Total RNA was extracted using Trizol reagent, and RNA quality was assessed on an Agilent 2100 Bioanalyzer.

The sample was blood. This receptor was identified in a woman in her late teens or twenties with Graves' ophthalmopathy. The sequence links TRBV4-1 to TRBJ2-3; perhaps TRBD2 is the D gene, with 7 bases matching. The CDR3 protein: CASSQSIEGGAVNTQYF. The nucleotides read TGCGCCAGCAGCCAATCAATCGAGGGGGGGGCTGTGAATACGCAGTATTTT.